This T cell receptor (beta chain) was identified during a study of OX40 agonist ivuxolimab in advanced cancers. Study-wide findings and caveats: Among expanded peripheral T cells, antigen specificity went undetermined.

This CDR3 comprises 14 residues. Germline-derived CDR1 and CDR2 are MNHEY and SVGAGI. Trimming took 6 bases from V and 5 from J, leaving 16 bases between them. This clone was detected once. Its antigen is still unknown. Generated by immunoSEQ multiplex PCR, the TCRdb table keeps only in-frame clones and is missing some. The table has some 22,000 clones, approximately 88% seen once; the top ten hold 9.5% to 10%. This chain connects TRBV6-5 to TRBJ2-5; D call uncertain. This sample comprised CD4+ or CD8+ T cells sorted from blood, obtained in a trial of the OX40 agonist ivuxolimab. The clonotype originates from an adult with an advanced solid tumor such as melanoma, head and neck, liver or kidney cancer. Written as DNA, the CDR3 is TGTGCCAGCAGCCAAGGGCCTAATGGGGAGACCCAGTACTTC. Amino acids: CASSQGPNGETQYF.